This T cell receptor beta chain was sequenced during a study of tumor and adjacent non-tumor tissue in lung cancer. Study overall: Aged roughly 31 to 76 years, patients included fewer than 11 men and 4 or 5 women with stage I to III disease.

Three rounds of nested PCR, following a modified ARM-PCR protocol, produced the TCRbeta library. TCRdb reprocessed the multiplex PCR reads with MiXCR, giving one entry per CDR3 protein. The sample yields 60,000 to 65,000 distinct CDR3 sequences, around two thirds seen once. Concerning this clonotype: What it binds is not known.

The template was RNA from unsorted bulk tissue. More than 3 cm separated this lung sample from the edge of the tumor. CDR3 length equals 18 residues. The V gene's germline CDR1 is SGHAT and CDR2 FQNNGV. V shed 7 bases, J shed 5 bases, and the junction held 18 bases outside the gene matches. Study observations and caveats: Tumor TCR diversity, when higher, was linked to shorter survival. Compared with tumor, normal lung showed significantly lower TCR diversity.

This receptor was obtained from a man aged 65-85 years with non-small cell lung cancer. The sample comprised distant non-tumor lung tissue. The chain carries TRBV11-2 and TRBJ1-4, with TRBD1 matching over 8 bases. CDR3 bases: TGTGCCAGCAACACACCTCAGGGGGCTAGAATCTTAAATGAAAAACTGTTTTTT. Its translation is CASNTPQGARILNEKLFF.